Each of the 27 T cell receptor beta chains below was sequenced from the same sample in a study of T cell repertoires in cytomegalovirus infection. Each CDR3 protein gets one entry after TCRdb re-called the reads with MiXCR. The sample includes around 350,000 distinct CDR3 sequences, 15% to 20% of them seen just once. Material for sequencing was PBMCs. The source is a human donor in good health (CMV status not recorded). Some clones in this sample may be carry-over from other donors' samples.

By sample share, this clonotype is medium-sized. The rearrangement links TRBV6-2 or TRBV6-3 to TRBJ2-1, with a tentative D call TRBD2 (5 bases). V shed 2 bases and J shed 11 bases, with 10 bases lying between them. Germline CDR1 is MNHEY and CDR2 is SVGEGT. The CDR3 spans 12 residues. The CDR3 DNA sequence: TGTGCCAGCAGTTACATTCCGGGAAAGCAGTTCTTC. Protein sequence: CASSYIPGKQFF.

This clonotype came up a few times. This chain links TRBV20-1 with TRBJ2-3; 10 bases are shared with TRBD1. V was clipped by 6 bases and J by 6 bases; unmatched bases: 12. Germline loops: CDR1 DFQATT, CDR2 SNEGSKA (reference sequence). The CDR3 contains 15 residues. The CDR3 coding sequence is TGCAGTGCCCCTCCGGGACAGGGGTTGAGGGATACGCAGTATTTT. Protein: CSAPPGQGLRDTQYF.

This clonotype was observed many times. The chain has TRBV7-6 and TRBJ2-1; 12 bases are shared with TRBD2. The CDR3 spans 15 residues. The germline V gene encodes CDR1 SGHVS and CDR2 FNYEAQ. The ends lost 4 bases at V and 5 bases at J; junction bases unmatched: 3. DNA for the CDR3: TGTGCCAGCAGCTCCGGACTAGCGGGAAACAATGAGCAGTTCTTC. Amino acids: CASSSGLAGNNEQFF.

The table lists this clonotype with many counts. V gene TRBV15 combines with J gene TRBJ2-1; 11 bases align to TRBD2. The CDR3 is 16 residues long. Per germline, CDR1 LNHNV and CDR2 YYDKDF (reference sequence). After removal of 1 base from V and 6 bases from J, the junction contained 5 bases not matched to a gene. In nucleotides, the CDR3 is TGTGCCACCAGCAGAGGAGGGACTAGCGGCATCAATGAGCAGTTCTTC. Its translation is CATSRGGTSGINEQFF. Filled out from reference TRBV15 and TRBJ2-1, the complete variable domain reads DAMVIQNPRYQVTQFGKPVTLSCSQTLNHNVMYWYQQKSSQAPKLLFHYYDKDFNNEADTPDNFQSRRPNTSFCFLDIRSPGLGDTAMYLCATSRGGTSGINEQFFGPGTRLTVL.

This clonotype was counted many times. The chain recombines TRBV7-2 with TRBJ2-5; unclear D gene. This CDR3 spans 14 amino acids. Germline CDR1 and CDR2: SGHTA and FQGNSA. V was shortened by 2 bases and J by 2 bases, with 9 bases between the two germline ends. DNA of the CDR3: TGTGCCAGCAGCTTATATGGGAAACAAGAGACCCAGTACTTC. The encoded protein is CASSLYGKQETQYF.

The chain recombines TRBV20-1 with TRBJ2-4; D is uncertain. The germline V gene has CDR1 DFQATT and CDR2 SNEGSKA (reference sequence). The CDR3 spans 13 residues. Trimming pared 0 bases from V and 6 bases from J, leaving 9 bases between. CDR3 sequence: CSARDPALNIQYF. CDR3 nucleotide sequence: TGCAGTGCTAGAGATCCGGCTCTAAACATTCAGTACTTC.

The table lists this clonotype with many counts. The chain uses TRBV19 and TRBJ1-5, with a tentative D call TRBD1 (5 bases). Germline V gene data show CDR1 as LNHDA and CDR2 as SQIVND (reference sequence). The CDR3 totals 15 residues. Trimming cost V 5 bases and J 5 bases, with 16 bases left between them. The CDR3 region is CASSSTVPMDQPQHF. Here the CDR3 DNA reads TGTGCCAGTAGTTCGACAGTCCCCATGGATCAGCCCCAGCATTTT. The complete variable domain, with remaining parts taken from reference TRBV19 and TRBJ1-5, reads DGGITQSPKYLFRKEGQNVTLSCEQNLNHDAMYWYRQDPGQGLRLIYYSQIVNDFQKGDIAEGYSVSREKKESFPLTVTSAQKNPTAFYLCASSSTVPMDQPQHFGDGTRLSIL.

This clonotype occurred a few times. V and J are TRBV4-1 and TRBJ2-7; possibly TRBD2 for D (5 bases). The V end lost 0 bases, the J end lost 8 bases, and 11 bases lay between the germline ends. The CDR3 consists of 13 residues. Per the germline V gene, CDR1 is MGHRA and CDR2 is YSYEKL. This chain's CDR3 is CASSQDGSGKQYF. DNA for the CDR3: TGCGCCAGCAGCCAAGATGGGTCGGGGAAGCAGTACTTC.

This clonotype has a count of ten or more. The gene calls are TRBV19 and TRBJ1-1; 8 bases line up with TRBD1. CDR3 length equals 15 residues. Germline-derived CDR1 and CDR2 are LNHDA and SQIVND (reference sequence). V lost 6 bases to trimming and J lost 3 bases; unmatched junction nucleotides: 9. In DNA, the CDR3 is TGTGCCAGTAGCCTTCCCGGACAGGGTTACACTGAAGCTTTCTTT. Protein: CASSLPGQGYTEAFF.

CDR3 coding DNA: TGTGCCAGCAGCCTCCCAGACGCGGGGAACAATGAGCAGTTCTTC. It translates to CASSLPDAGNNEQFF. This sequence joins TRBV3-1 and TRBJ2-1; perhaps TRBD2 as D (6 bases). V lost 4 bases and J 5 bases, leaving 15 bases between the germline ends. The CDR3 loop spans 15 amino acids. Germline values: CDR1 LGHDT, CDR2 YNNKEL (reference sequence).

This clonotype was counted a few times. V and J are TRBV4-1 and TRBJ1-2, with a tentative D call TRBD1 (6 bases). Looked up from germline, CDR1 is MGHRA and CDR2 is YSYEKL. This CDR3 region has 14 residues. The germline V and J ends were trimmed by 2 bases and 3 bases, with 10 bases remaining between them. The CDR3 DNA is TGCGCCAGCAGCCAAACCCACAGGGACTATGGCTACACCTTC. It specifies CASSQTHRDYGYTF.

For the CDR3, the DNA is TGTGCCAGCAGCCAAGGGGACAGTGCCCCCTACTTC. Its translation: CASSQGDSAPYF. The genes are TRBV3-1 and TRBJ2-4; 7 nucleotides align to TRBD1. V gave up 1 base and J gave up 16 bases; unmatched junction bases: 7. The CDR3 runs 12 residues. CDR1 LGHDT and CDR2 YNNKEL come from the germline V gene (reference sequence).

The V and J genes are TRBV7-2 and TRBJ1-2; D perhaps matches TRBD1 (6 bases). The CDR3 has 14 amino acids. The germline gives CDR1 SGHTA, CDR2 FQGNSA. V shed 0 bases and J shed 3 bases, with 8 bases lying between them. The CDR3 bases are TGTGCCAGCAGCTTAGCAGGGGGGGACTATGGCTACACCTTC. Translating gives CASSLAGGDYGYTF.

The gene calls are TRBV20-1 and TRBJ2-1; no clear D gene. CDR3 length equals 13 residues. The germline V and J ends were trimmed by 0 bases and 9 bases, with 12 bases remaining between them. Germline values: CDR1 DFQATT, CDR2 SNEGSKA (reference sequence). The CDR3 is CSAREPLWGEQFF. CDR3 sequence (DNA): TGCAGTGCTAGAGAGCCGCTCTGGGGTGAGCAGTTCTTC.

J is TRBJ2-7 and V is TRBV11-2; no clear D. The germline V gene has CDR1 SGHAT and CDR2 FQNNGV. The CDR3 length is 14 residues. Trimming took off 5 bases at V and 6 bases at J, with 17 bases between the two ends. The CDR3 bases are TGTGCCAGCAGCCCACCTGCTACGGGCGGCGAGCAGTACTTC. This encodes CASSPPATGGEQYF.

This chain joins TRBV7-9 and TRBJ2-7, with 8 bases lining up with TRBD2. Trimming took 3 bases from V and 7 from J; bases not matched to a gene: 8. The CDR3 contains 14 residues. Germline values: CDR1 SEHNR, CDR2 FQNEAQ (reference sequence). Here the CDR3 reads CASSFTGRGGEQYF. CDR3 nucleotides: TGTGCCAGCAGCTTTACCGGGAGGGGGGGGGAGCAGTACTTC.

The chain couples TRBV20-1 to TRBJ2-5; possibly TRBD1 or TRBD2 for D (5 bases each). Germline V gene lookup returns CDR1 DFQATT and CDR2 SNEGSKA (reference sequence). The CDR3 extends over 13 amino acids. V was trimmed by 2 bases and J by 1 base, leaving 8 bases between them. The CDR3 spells CSARRDGQETQYF. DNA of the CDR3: TGCAGTGCTAGAAGGGACGGCCAAGAGACCCAGTACTTC.

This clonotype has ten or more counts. The CDR3 sequence: CASRTGHDQPQHF. The CDR3 bases are TGTGCCAGCAGAACGGGCCACGATCAGCCCCAGCATTTT. The gene calls are TRBV12-3 or TRBV12-4 and TRBJ1-5; D gene unclear. The length of the CDR3 is 13 residues. With 6 bases removed from V and 5 bases from J, the gap between germline ends came to 11 bases.

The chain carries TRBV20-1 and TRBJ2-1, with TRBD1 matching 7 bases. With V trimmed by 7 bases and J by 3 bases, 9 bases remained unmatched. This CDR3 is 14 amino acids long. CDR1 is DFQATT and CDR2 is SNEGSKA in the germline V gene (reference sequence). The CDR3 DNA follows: TGCAGTGTACCGGGACAGCCACTCTACAATGAGCAGTTCTTC. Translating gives CSVPGQPLYNEQFF.

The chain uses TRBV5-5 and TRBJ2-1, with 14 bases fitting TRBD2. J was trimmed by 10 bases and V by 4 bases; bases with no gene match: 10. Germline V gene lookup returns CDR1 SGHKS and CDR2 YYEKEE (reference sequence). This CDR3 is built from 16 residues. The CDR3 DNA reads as TGTGCCAGCAGCCTCACCGGGACTAGCGGGAGTGGGGAGCAGTTCTTC. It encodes CASSLTGTSGSGEQFF. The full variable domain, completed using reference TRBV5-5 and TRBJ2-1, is DAGVTQSPTHLIKTRGQQVTLRCSPISGHKSVSWYQQVLGQGPQFIFQYYEKEERGRGNFPDRFSARQFPNYSSELNVNALLLGDSALYLCASSLTGTSGSGEQFFGPGTRLTVL.

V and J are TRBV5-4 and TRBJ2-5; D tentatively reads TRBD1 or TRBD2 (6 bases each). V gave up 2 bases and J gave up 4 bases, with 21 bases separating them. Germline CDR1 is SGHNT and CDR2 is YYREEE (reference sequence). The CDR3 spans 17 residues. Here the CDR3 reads CASSFGGGTGRLETQYF. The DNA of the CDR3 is TGTGCCAGCAGCTTCGGAGGGGGAACGGGGCGTCTAGAGACCCAGTACTTC.

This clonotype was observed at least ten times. The CDR3 nucleotides are TGTGCCAGCAGCACAGGGACAGGGCGCGATCAGCCCCAGCATTTT. Its protein is CASSTGTGRDQPQHF. This chain uses TRBV7-2 with TRBJ1-5; the match to TRBD1 covers 9 bases. There are 15 residues in the CDR3. V was pared by 5 bases and J by 5 bases, with 7 bases of the junction left unmatched. CDR1 is SGHTA, CDR2 FQGNSA, per germline.

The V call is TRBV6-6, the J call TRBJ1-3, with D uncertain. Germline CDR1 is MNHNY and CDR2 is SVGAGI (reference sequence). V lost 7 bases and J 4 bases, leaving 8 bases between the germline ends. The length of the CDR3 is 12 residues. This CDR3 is CASTSTGNTIYF. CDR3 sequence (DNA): TGTGCCAGCACCTCAACCGGAAACACCATATATTTT.

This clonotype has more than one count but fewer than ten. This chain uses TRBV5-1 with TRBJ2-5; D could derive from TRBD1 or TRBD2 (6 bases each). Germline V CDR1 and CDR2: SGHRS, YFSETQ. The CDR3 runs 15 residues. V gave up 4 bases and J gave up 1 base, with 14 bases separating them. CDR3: CASSPLSGAQETQYF. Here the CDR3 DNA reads TGCGCCAGCAGCCCACTATCGGGGGCCCAAGAGACCCAGTACTTC.

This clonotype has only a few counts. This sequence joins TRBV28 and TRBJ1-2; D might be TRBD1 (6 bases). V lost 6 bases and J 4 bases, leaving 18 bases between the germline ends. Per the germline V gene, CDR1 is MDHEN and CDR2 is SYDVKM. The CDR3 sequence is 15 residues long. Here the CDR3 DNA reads TGTGCCAGCAGCCCTTCGACAGGAGGCGGCTATGGCTACACCTTC. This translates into CASSPSTGGGYGYTF.

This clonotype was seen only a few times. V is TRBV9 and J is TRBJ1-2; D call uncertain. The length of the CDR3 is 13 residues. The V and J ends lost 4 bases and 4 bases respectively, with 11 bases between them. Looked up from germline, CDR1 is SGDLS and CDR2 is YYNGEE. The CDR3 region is CASSPAGPYGYTF. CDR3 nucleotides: TGTGCCAGCAGCCCTGCGGGCCCCTATGGCTACACCTTC.

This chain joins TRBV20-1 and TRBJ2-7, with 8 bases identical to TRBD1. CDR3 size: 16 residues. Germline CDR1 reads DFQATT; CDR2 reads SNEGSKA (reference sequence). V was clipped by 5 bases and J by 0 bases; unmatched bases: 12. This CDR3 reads CSAEDRGRVVSYEQYF. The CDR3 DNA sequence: TGCAGTGCTGAAGACAGGGGTAGGGTAGTCTCCTACGAGCAGTACTTC.